The clone carrying this T cell receptor beta chain was recorded only once. The CDR3 totals 15 residues. Sequencing used immunoSEQ multiplex PCR; TCRdb keeps in-frame clones, though not all of them. The sample holds roughly 280,000 clones, just under 90% seen once. This entry belongs to a study of blood T cell repertoires in COVID-19. About the study: Both acute and convalescent COVID-19 samples were obtained from the United States, Italy and Spain.

The sample was PBMCs or T cells enriched from blood (not recorded which). The chain employs TRBV21-1 and TRBJ1-1; the table gives TRBD1 as D, unverified against the DNA. TRBV21-1 has pseudogene status. The TCR sequence derives from a woman aged 60 to 75 who had recovered from COVID-19. CDR3 in amino acids: CASSKRGLANTEAFF. In nucleotides, the CDR3 is TGTGCCAGCAGCAAAAGGGGTCTGGCGAACACTGAAGCTTTCTTT.